This TCR beta chain is from a study of blood T cell repertoires in COVID-19. At the level of the study: There were acute and convalescent COVID-19 samples, and they came from the United States, Italy and Spain. PBMCs, B-cell-depleted T cells, or T cells were the source of the cDNA or gDNA that made up the material.

This clone was seen a single time. In the study's own analysis: Amplification of reference gene primers provided the estimated nucleated cell counts. Only in-frame clones appear in the TCRdb table, and some are missing; sequencing was by immunoSEQ multiplex PCR. V and J calls and clone size are given by that table; D and trimming were obtained from the DNA. This table has 45,000 to 60,000 clones, roughly 90% appearing once. Germline CDR1 is ENHRY and CDR2 is SYGVKD. The CDR3 extends over 13 amino acids. V lost 10 bases to trimming and J lost 3 bases, with 15 bases between them. This chain links TRBV10-3 with TRBJ1-1; unclear D gene. The receptor was derived from a man aged 50-60 years with acute or convalescent COVID-19. The sequencing input was peripheral blood. The CDR3 sequence: CATRITEDTEAFF. CDR3 bases: TGTGCCACCCGAATAACTGAGGACACTGAAGCTTTCTTT.